A single sample is the source of the 10 T cell receptor beta chains below, sequenced in a study of response to subunit inactivated influenza vaccine. TCRdb reprocessed the RT-PCR reads with MiXCR, giving one entry per CDR3 protein. Of 450,000 to 600,000 distinct CDR3 sequences in the sample, roughly 8.2% are singletons; the top ten hold roughly 13%. Specimen: PBMCs from blood, collected less than 30 months after vaccination. The receptors here all came from a man aged 45 to 70 who received an inactivated influenza vaccine.

This clonotype was observed at least ten times. The CDR3 nucleotides read TGTGCCATCAGTGGTGGGGGCTTCACCACAGATACGCAGTATTTT. It is translated as CAISGGGFTTDTQYF. The chain uses TRBV10-3 and TRBJ2-3; D perhaps matches TRBD1 (6 bases). CDR3 length: 15 residues. The ends were cut back, 4 bases at V and 2 bases at J, with 13 bases in the middle. Looked up from germline, CDR1 is ENHRY and CDR2 is SYGVKD.

This clonotype was seen a few times. The genes are TRBV20-1 and TRBJ1-1; 11 bases line up with TRBD1. Germline V gene sequence: CDR1 DFQATT, CDR2 SNEGSKA (reference sequence). The CDR3 loop spans 15 amino acids. V was clipped by 3 bases and J by 3 bases; unmatched bases: 6. The CDR3 protein is CSARGTGGFDTEAFF. CDR3 bases: TGCAGTGCTAGGGGGACAGGGGGATTTGACACTGAAGCTTTCTTT.

A few counts support this clonotype. The chain recombines TRBV3-1 with TRBJ1-6, with D tentatively TRBD1 (6 bases). The CDR3 is 15 amino acids. With 3 bases removed from V and 6 bases from J, the gap between germline ends came to 12 bases. Germline V gene lookup returns CDR1 LGHDT and CDR2 YNNKEL (reference sequence). CDR3 sequence: CASSQVGGGNSPLHF. The CDR3 bases are TGTGCCAGCAGCCAGGTTGGGGGCGGTAATTCACCCCTCCACTTT. Using reference TRBV3-1 and TRBJ1-6 for the parts outside the CDR3, the full variable domain is DTAVSQTPKYLVTQMGNDKSIKCEQNLGHDTMYWYKQDSKKFLKIMFSYNNKELIINETVPNRFSPKSPDKAHLNLHINSLELGDSAVYFCASSQVGGGNSPLHFGNGTRLTVT.

The V call is TRBV7-9, the J call TRBJ2-1, with 11 bases fitting TRBD2. The CDR3 sequence is 14 residues long. Trimming took 3 bases from V and 9 from J; bases not matched to a gene: 4. Germline lookup yields CDR1 SEHNR and CDR2 FQNEAQ (reference sequence). The CDR3 sequence: CASSFSGRAGEQFF. DNA of the CDR3: TGTGCCAGCAGCTTTAGCGGGAGGGCCGGTGAGCAGTTCTTC.

This clonotype turned up a few times. The rearrangement joins TRBV7-2 to TRBJ2-3; D is undetermined. The CDR3 extends over 16 amino acids. Trimming removed 1 base from V and 2 bases from J, with 13 bases in between. Looked up from germline, CDR1 is SGHTA and CDR2 is FQGNSA. CDR3 in amino acids: CASSLELGSFTDTQYF. The CDR3, as DNA: TGTGCCAGCAGCTTAGAGCTTGGTTCATTCACAGATACGCAGTATTTT. The entire variable domain, with the rest obtained from reference TRBV7-2 and TRBJ2-3, is as follows: GAGVSQSPSNKVTEKGKDVELRCDPISGHTALYWYRQSLGQGLEFLIYFQGNSAPDKSGLPSDRFSAERTGGSVSTLTIQRTQQEDSAVYLCASSLELGSFTDTQYFGPGTRLTVL.

J is TRBJ1-5 and V is TRBV15; D call uncertain. Trimming stripped 1 base from V and 3 bases from J, with 7 bases between. This CDR3 comprises 14 residues. The germline gives CDR1 LNHNV, CDR2 YYDKDF (reference sequence). CDR3 sequence (DNA): TGTGCCACCAGCAGAGCTGGGTTCAATCAGCCCCAGCATTTT. Translation gives CATSRAGFNQPQHF.

This clonotype was observed a few times. The chain is built from TRBV7-9 and TRBJ2-5, with D tentatively TRBD1 (6 bases). Trimming took off 4 bases at V and 1 base at J, with 13 bases between the two ends. There are 15 residues in the CDR3. Germline CDR1 reads SEHNR; CDR2 reads FQNEAQ (reference sequence). This chain's CDR3 is CASSSIRTAQETQYF. The CDR3 nucleotides read TGTGCCAGCAGCTCTATTCGGACAGCCCAAGAGACCCAGTACTTC.

This clonotype was detected ten times or more. The chain has TRBV7-9 and TRBJ1-2; 9 bases align to TRBD1. CDR3 length: 16 amino acids. Germline V lookup: CDR1 SEHNR, CDR2 FQNEAQ (reference sequence). J was trimmed by 6 bases and V by 1 base; bases with no gene match: 9. Here the CDR3 DNA reads TGTGCCAGCAGCTTAGGCACAGGGGGCGAAGTGGATGGCTACACCTTC. It is translated as CASSLGTGGEVDGYTF.

This clonotype has at least ten counts. J is TRBJ1-1 and V is TRBV20-1; D gene uncertain. The germline CDR1 and CDR2 sequences are DFQATT and SNEGSKA (reference sequence). This CDR3 comprises 14 residues. V was clipped by 2 bases and J by 1 base, with 11 bases between them. CDR3 in amino acids: CSARRRIENTEAFF. DNA of the CDR3: TGCAGTGCTAGAAGACGGATAGAGAACACTGAAGCTTTCTTT.

The V and J genes are TRBV7-6 and TRBJ2-1; D is uncertain. The V end lost 3 bases, the J end lost 9 bases, and 9 bases lay between the germline ends. Germline V gene sequence: CDR1 SGHVS, CDR2 FNYEAQ. CDR3 size: 12 residues. The CDR3 loop is CASSFPISEQFF. In DNA, the CDR3 is TGTGCCAGCAGCTTTCCAATCTCTGAGCAGTTCTTC.